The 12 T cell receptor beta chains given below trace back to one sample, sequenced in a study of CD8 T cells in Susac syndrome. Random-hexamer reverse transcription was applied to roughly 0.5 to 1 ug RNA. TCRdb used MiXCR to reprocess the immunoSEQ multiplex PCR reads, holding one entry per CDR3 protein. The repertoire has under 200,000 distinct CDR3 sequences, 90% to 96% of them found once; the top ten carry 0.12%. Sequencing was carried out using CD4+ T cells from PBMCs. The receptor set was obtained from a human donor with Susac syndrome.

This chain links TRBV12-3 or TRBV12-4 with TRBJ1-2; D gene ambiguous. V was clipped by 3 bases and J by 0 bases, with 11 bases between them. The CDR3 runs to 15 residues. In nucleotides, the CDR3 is TGTGCCAGCAGTTTGGTGGCAGCCGCTAACTATGGCTACACCTTC. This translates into CASSLVAAANYGYTF.

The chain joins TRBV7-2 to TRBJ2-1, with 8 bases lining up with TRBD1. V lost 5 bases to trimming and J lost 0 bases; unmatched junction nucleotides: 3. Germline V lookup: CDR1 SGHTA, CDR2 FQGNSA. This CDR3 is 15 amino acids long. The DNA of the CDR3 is TGTGCCAGCAGCAGCGGACAGGGCTCCTACAATGAGCAGTTCTTC. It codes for CASSSGQGSYNEQFF.

CDR3 region: CASSPRTFTGELFF. As DNA, the CDR3 is TGTGCCAGCAGCCCCCGGACATTTACCGGGGAGCTGTTTTTT. V is TRBV14 and J is TRBJ2-2, with D maybe TRBD1 (5 bases). The CDR3 has 14 amino acids. Trimming cost V 4 bases and J 5 bases, with 11 bases left between them. Germline V gene sequence: CDR1 SGHDN, CDR2 FVKESK.

CDR3 amino acids: CAIRITLNTEAFF. In DNA, the CDR3 is TGTGCCATCAGGATCACATTGAACACTGAAGCTTTCTTT. The chain is built from TRBV10-3 and TRBJ1-1; the D is unclear. Trimming removed 6 bases from V and 0 bases from J, with 8 bases in between. CDR3 length: 13 residues. CDR1 is ENHRY and CDR2 is SYGVKD in the germline V gene.

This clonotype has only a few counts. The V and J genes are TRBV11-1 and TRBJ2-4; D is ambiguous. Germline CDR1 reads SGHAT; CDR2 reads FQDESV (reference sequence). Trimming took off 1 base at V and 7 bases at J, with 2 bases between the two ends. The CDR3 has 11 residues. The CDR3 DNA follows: TGTGCCAGCAGCTTAGAGAACATTCAGTACTTC. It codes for CASSLENIQYF.

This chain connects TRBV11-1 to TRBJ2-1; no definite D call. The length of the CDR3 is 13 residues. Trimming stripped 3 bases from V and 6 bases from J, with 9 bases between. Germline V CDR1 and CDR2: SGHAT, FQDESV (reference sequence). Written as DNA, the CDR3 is TGTGCCAGCAGCTTTTCTGACACCAATGAGCAGTTCTTC. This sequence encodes CASSFSDTNEQFF.

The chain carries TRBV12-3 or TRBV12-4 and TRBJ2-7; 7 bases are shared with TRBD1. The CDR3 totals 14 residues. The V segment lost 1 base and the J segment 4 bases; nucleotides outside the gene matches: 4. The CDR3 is CASSLGDSVYEQYF. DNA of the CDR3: TGTGCCAGCAGTTTAGGGGACAGTGTTTACGAGCAGTACTTC.

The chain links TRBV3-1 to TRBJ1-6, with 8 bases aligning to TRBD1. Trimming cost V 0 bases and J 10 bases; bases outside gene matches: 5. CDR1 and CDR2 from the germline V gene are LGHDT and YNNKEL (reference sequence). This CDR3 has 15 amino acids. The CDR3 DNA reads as TGTGCCAGCAGCCAAGACAGGGGGCTAAGGTCACCCCTCCACTTT. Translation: CASSQDRGLRSPLHF.

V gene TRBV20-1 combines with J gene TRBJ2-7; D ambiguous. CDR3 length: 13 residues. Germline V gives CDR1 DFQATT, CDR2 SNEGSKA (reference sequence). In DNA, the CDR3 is TGCAGAGCTAGGGCCCTAGTGGGGTGGGAGCAGTACGTC. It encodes CRARALVGWEQYV.

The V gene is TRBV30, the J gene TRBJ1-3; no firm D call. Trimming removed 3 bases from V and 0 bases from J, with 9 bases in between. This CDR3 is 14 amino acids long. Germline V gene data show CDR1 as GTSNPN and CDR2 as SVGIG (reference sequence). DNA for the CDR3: TGTGCCTGGAGCGTGGGGTTCTCTGGAAACACCATATATTTT. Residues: CAWSVGFSGNTIYF.

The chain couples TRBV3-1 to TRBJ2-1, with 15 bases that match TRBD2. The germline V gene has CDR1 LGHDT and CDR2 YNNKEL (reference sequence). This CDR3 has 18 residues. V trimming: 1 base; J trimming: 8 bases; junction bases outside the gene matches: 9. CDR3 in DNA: TGTGCCAGCAGCCAAGCCCGGACTAGCGGGAGGGCCCTGCATGAGCAGTTCTTC. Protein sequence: CASSQARTSGRALHEQFF.

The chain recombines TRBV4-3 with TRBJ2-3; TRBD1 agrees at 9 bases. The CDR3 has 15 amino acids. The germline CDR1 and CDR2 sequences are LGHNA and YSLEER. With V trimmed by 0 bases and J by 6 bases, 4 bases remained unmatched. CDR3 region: CASSQDATGGDTQYF. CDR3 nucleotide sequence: TGCGCCAGCAGCCAAGACGCGACAGGGGGGGATACGCAGTATTTT.